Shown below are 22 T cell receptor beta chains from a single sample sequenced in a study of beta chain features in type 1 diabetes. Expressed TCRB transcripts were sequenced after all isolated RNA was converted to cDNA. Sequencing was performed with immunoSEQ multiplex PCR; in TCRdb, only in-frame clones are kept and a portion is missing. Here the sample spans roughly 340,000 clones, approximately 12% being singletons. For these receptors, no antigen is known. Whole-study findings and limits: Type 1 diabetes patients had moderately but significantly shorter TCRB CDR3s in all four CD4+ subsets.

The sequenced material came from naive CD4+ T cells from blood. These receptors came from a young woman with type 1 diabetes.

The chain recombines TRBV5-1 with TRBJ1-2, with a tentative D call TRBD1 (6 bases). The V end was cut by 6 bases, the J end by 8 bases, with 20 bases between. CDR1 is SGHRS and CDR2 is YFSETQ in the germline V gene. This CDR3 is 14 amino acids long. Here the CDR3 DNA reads TGCGCCAGCACCCAACGGCACCCAGGGGAAGGCTACACCTTC. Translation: CASTQRHPGEGYTF.

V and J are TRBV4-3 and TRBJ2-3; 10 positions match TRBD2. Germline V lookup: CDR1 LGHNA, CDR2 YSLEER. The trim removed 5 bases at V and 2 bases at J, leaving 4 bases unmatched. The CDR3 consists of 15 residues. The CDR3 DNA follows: TGCGCCAGCAGCAGGACTAGCGGAGACACAGATACGCAGTATTTT. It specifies CASSRTSGDTDTQYF.

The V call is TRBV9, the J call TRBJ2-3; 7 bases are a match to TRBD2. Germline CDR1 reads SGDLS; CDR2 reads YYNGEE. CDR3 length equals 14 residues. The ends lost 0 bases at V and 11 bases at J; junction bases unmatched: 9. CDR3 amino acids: CASSVEPGLAGQYF. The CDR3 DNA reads TGTGCCAGCAGCGTAGAACCCGGATTAGCGGGGCAGTATTTT.

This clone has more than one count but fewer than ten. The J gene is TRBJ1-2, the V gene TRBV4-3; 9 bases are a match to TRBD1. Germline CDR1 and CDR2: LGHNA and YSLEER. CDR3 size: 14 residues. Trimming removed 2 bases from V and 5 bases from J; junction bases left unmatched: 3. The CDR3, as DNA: TGCGCCAGCAGCCAACCGGGACAGGGATATGGCTACACCTTC. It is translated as CASSQPGQGYGYTF.

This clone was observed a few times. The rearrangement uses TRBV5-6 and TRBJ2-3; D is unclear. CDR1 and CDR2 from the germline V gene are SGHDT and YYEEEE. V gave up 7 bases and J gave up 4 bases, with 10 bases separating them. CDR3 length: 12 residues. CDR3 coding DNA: TGTGCCAGCGGTAATGAGGCAGATACGCAGTATTTT. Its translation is CASGNEADTQYF.

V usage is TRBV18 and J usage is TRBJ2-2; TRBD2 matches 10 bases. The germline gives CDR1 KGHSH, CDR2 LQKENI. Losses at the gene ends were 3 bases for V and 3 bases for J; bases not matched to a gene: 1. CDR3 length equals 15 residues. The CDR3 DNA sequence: TGTGCCAGCTCACCCAGCGGGAGGGACACCGGGGAGCTGTTTTTT. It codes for CASSPSGRDTGELFF.

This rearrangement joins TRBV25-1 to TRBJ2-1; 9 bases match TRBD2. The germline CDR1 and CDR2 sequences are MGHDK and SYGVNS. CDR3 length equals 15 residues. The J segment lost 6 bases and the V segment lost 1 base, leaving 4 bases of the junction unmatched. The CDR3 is CASSEFGAGGNEQFF. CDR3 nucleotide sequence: TGTGCCAGCAGTGAATTTGGAGCGGGAGGCAATGAGCAGTTCTTC.

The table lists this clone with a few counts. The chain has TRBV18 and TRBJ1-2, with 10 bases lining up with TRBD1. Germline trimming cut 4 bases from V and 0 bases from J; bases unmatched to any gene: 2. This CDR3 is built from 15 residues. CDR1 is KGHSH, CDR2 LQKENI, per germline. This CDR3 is CASSLGTGANYGYTF. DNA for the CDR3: TGTGCCAGCTCACTTGGGACAGGGGCTAACTATGGCTACACCTTC.

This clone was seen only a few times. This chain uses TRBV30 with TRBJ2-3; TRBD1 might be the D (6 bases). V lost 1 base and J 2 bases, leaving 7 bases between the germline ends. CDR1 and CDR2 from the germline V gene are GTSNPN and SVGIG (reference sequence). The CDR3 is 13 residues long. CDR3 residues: CAWSGTATDTQYF. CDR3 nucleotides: TGTGCCTGGAGTGGGACAGCCACAGATACGCAGTATTTT. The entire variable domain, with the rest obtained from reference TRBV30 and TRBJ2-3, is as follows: SQTIHQWPATLVQPVGSPLSLECTVEGTSNPNLYWYRQAAGRGLQLLFYSVGIGQISSEVPQNLSASRPQDRQFILSSKKLLLSDSGFYLCAWSGTATDTQYFGPGTRLTVL.

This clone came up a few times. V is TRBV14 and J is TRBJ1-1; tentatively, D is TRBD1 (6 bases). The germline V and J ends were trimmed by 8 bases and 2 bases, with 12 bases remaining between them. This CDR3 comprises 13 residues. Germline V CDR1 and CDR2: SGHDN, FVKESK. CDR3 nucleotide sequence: TGTGCCAGCGGATTACAGGGTAACACTGAAGCTTTCTTT. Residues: CASGLQGNTEAFF.

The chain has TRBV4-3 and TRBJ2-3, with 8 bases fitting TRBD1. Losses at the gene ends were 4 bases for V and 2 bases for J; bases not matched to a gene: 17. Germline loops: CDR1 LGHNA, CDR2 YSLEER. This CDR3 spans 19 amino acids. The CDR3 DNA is TGCGCCAGCAGCCCCGGGGGTGGGGGACAGGCCTTAAACACAGATACGCAGTATTTT. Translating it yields CASSPGGGGQALNTDTQYF.

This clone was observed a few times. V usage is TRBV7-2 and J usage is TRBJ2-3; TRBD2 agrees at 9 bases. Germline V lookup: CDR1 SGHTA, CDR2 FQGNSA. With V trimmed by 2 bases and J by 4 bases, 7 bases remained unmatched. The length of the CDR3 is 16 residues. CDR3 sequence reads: CASSLRLAGSADTQYF. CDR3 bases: TGTGCCAGCAGCTTAAGGCTAGCGGGGTCTGCAGATACGCAGTATTTT.

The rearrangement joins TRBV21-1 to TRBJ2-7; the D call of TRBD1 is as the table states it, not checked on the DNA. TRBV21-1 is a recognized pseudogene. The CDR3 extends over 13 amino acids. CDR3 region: CASSPRDRDEQYF. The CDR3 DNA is TGTGCCAGCAGCCCCCGGGACAGGGACGAGCAGTACTTC.

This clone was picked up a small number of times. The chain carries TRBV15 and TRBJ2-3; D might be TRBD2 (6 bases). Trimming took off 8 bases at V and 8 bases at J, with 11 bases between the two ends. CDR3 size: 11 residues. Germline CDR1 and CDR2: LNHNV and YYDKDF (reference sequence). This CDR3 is CATLGGGTQYF. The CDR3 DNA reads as TGTGCCACCTTGGGGGGTGGTACGCAGTATTTT.

The CDR3 sequence is CASSYRDRGVYEQYF. In DNA, the CDR3 is TGTGCCAGCAGTTACCGGGACAGGGGGGTATACGAGCAGTACTTC. The chain is built from TRBV6-5 and TRBJ2-7, with 11 positions matching TRBD1. The CDR3 length is 15 residues. The ends lost 2 bases at V and 4 bases at J; junction bases unmatched: 4. Germline lookup yields CDR1 MNHEY and CDR2 SVGAGI.

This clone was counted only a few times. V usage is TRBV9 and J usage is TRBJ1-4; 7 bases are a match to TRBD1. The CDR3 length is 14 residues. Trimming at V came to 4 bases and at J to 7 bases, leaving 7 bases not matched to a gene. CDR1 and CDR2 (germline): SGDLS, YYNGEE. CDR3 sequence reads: CASSQTGEGEKLFF. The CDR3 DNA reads TGTGCCAGCAGCCAAACAGGGGAAGGTGAAAAACTGTTTTTT. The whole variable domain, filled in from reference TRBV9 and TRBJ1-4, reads DSGVTQTPKHLITATGQRVTLRCSPRSGDLSVYWYQQSLDQGLQFLIQYYNGEERAKGNILERFSAQQFPDLHSELNLSSLELGDSALYFCASSQTGEGEKLFFGSGTQLSVL.

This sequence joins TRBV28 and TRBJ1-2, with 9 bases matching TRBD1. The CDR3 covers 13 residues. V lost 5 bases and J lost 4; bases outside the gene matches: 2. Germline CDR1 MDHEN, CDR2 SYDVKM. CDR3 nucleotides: TGTGCCAGCAGTGGGACAGGGACCTATGGCTACACCTTC. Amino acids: CASSGTGTYGYTF.

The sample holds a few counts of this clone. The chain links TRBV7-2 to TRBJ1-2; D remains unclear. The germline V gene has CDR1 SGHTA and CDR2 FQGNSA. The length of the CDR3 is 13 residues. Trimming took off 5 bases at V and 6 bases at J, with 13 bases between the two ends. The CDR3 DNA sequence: TGTGCCAGCAGCCCCCAAATTCGGGATGGCTACACCTTC. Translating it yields CASSPQIRDGYTF.

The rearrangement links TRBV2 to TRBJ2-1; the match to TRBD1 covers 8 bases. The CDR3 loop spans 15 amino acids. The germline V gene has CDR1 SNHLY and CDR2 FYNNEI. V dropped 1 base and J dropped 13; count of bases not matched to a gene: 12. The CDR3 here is CASSEETGAGSTQFF. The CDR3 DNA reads TGTGCCAGCAGTGAAGAGACAGGGGCAGGCAGCACCCAGTTCTTC.

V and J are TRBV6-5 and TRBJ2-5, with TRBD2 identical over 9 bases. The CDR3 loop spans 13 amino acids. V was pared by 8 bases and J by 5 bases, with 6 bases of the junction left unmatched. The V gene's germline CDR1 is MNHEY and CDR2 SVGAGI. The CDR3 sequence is CASGTSRWETQYF. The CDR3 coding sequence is TGTGCCAGCGGGACTAGCCGGTGGGAGACCCAGTACTTC.

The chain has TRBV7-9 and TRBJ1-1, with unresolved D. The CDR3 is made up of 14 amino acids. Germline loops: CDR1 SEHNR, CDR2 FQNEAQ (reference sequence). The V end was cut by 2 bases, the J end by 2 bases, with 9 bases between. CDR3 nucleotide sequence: TGTGCCAGCAGCTTATACTCTTACAACACTGAAGCTTTCTTT. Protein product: CASSLYSYNTEAFF.

This CDR3 reads CASSQDQSPRGGYTF. Written as DNA, the CDR3 is TGCGCCAGCAGCCAAGACCAAAGCCCACGCGGTGGCTACACCTTC. J is TRBJ1-2 and V is TRBV4-3; unclear D gene. CDR3 length: 15 residues. V shed 0 bases and J shed 7 bases, with 15 bases lying between them. Germline V gene sequence: CDR1 LGHNA, CDR2 YSLEER.